These 17 T cell receptor beta chains were sequenced from one sample in a study of vaccination effects on CD4 cells after COVID-19. These receptors' antigens are unknown. Sequencing was preceded by expansion of antigen-specific CD4+ T cells with viral peptide pools in the ViraFEST assay. Having been cultured for less than 13 days, the cells underwent CD4+ T cell isolation. Their SARS-CoV-2 infection, verified by PCR, occurred between March and December 2020. Participants got two doses of BNT162b2 or mRNA-1273 vaccine. TCRdb's copy holds only in-frame clones and misses some; the assay was immunoSEQ multiplex PCR. The sample has about 14,000 clones; roughly 80% are singletons. Sequencing used CD4+ T cells from PBMCs cultured with HCoV-NL63 spike peptides, obtained after COVID-19 vaccination. These receptors all stem from a human donor who had a prior SARS-CoV-2 infection.

This rearrangement joins TRBV5-4 to TRBJ1-2; no reliable D call. This CDR3 comprises 15 residues. Germline CDR1 SGHNT, CDR2 YYREEE (reference sequence). Between the trimmed V and J ends, which lost 4 bases and 0 bases, there was a span of 13 bases. In DNA, the CDR3 is TGTGCCAGCAGCCACATCCGTCGCTCTAACTATGGCTACACCTTC. This translates into CASSHIRRSNYGYTF.

The chain carries TRBV2 and TRBJ1-1; perhaps TRBD1 as D (5 bases). CDR1 and CDR2 from the germline V gene are SNHLY and FYNNEI. This CDR3 spans 13 amino acids. V lost 10 bases and J 0 bases, leaving 12 bases between the germline ends. CDR3 region: CATTGEVNTEAFF. CDR3 nucleotide sequence: TGTGCCACTACAGGAGAGGTGAACACTGAAGCTTTCTTT.

The CDR3 sequence is CASSLVGSSYEQYF. The DNA for the CDR3 is TGTGCCAGCAGCCTGGTAGGCTCATCCTACGAGCAGTACTTC. The genes are TRBV7-2 and TRBJ2-7; D gene ambiguous. This CDR3 comprises 14 residues. V shed 5 bases and J shed 1 base, with 12 bases lying between them. The germline V gene has CDR1 SGHTA and CDR2 FQGNSA.

The chain has TRBV5-4 and TRBJ1-2, with 7 bases identical to TRBD1. The CDR3 is 14 residues long. Germline CDR1 is SGHNT and CDR2 is YYREEE (reference sequence). With 5 bases clipped from V and 2 bases from J, the junction kept 6 bases outside the gene matches. The CDR3 protein is CASRGGGGNYGYTF. As DNA, the CDR3 is TGTGCCAGCAGAGGGGGAGGGGGCAACTATGGCTACACCTTC.

The chain has TRBV19 and TRBJ2-5; no reliable D call. CDR3 length: 13 residues. The V gene lost 3 bases and the J gene lost 2 bases, with 7 bases spanning the gap. In germline, CDR1 is LNHDA, CDR2 SQIVND (reference sequence). This chain's CDR3 is CASSMRQQETQYF. Here the CDR3 DNA reads TGTGCCAGTAGTATGCGACAACAAGAGACCCAGTACTTC. The whole variable domain, remainder taken from reference TRBV19 and TRBJ2-5, is DGGITQSPKYLFRKEGQNVTLSCEQNLNHDAMYWYRQDPGQGLRLIYYSQIVNDFQKGDIAEGYSVSREKKESFPLTVTSAQKNPTAFYLCASSMRQQETQYFGPGTRLLVL.

The chain recombines TRBV5-4 with TRBJ1-1; 8 bases are a match to TRBD1. There are 13 residues in the CDR3. Germline V gene sequence: CDR1 SGHNT, CDR2 YYREEE (reference sequence). After removal of 5 bases from V and 3 bases from J, the junction contained 3 bases not matched to a gene. This CDR3 is CASRRGQDTEAFF. The CDR3 DNA follows: TGTGCCAGCAGAAGGGGACAGGACACTGAAGCTTTCTTT.

The chain combines TRBV7-8 with TRBJ2-4; 9 nucleotides agree with TRBD1. There are 13 residues in the CDR3. J lost 14 bases, V lost 0 bases, and 5 bases had no gene match. CDR1 is SGHVS and CDR2 is FQNEAQ in the germline V gene. The CDR3 coding sequence is TGTGCCAGCAGCTTAGCGCGGGACAGGGTGGAGTACTTC. Translation: CASSLARDRVEYF.

The chain joins TRBV7-3 to TRBJ2-1; D unclear. Trimming stripped 4 bases from V and 7 bases from J, with 8 bases between. Germline-derived CDR1 and CDR2 are SGHTA and FQGTGA. The CDR3 length is 12 residues. The DNA of the CDR3 is TGTGCCAGCAGCTCGGGTGGAAATGAGCAGTTCTTC. This gives the protein CASSSGGNEQFF.

This chain uses TRBV19 with TRBJ1-1; D unresolved. With 3 bases removed from V and 11 bases from J, the gap between germline ends came to 16 bases. CDR1 is LNHDA, CDR2 SQIVND, per germline (reference sequence). This CDR3 has 13 residues. The CDR3, as DNA: TGTGCCAGTAGTATGATCGACCCTGCTGGGGCTTTCTTT. Translation: CASSMIDPAGAFF.

V and J are TRBV18 and TRBJ2-7; 8 positions agree with TRBD2. The CDR3 sequence is 14 residues long. V was pared by 6 bases and J by 3 bases, with 7 bases of the junction left unmatched. CDR1 is KGHSH, CDR2 LQKENI, per germline. CDR3 region: CASSRSGSGYEQYF. The CDR3, as DNA: TGTGCCAGCTCTCGCAGCGGGAGCGGCTACGAGCAGTACTTC.

The rearrangement joins TRBV28 to TRBJ2-3; the match to TRBD2 covers 10 bases. V gave up 6 bases and J gave up 1 base; unmatched junction bases: 10. This CDR3 spans 17 amino acids. Per the germline V gene, CDR1 is MDHEN and CDR2 is SYDVKM. The chain's CDR3 is CASREALAGLGTDTQYF. The CDR3 DNA reads TGTGCCAGCAGGGAAGCACTAGCGGGGCTCGGCACAGATACGCAGTATTTT.

This clone was recorded only once. The chain combines TRBV2 with TRBJ1-5; D unclear. Germline V gives CDR1 SNHLY, CDR2 FYNNEI. This CDR3 contains 16 residues. Trimming took off 2 bases at V and 2 bases at J, with 13 bases between the two ends. DNA for the CDR3: TGTGCCAGCAGTGAATTAGGTACGGTAGGCAATCAGCCCCAGCATTTT. This gives the protein CASSELGTVGNQPQHF.

V is TRBV5-6 and J is TRBJ2-1; TRBD2 is a possible D gene (6 bases). Trimming removed 6 bases at V and 8 bases at J, with 18 bases between. CDR1 is SGHDT, CDR2 YYEEEE, per germline. This CDR3 is built from 14 residues. The CDR3 is CASKLWGVGDEQFF. The CDR3 region has the DNA TGTGCCAGCAAACTATGGGGGGTGGGGGATGAGCAGTTCTTC.

This clone was seen just once. The chain carries TRBV5-6 and TRBJ2-1, with 7 bases matching TRBD1. V dropped 4 bases and J dropped 13; count of bases not matched to a gene: 14. The CDR3 sequence is 14 residues long. From germline, CDR1 is SGHDT and CDR2 YYEEEE. The CDR3 sequence: CASSRDRGRGEQFF. The CDR3 DNA reads as TGTGCCAGCAGCCGGGATAGGGGGCGCGGAGAACAGTTCTTC. The whole variable domain, filled in from reference TRBV5-6 and TRBJ2-1, reads DAGVTQSPTHLIKTRGQQVTLRCSPKSGHDTVSWYQQALGQGPQFIFQYYEEEERQRGNFPDRFSGHQFPNYSSELNVNALLLGDSALYLCASSRDRGRGEQFFGPGTRLTVL.

J is TRBJ2-1 and V is TRBV25-1; TRBD2 matches at 7 bases. Looked up from germline, CDR1 is MGHDK and CDR2 is SYGVNS. The CDR3 is 16 amino acids. The V gene end was trimmed by 3 bases and the J gene end by 10 bases; junction bases not matched to a gene: 15. DNA for the CDR3: TGTGCCAGCAGTGATCTCCGGGGAGGGCCGTTCTCCGAGCAGTTCTTC. It is translated as CASSDLRGGPFSEQFF. The entire variable domain, with the rest obtained from reference TRBV25-1 and TRBJ2-1, is as follows: EADIYQTPRYLVIGTGKKITLECSQTMGHDKMYWYQQDPGMELHLIHYSYGVNSTEKGDLSSESTVSRIRTEHFPLTLESARPSHTSQYLCASSDLRGGPFSEQFFGPGTRLTVL.

V is TRBV4-3 and J is TRBJ1-5, with 9 bases lining up with TRBD1. The CDR3 sequence is 15 residues long. Germline V gives CDR1 LGHNA, CDR2 YSLEER. Trimming removed 3 bases from V and 2 bases from J; junction bases left unmatched: 2. This chain's CDR3 is CASSQRTGGNQPQHF. The CDR3 bases are TGCGCCAGCAGCCAGCGGACAGGGGGCAATCAGCCCCAGCATTTT.

The chain links TRBV11-3 to TRBJ1-2; 9 nucleotides agree with TRBD1. Unmatched junction bases numbered 5, after V lost 2 bases and J lost 13 bases. The germline V gene encodes CDR1 SGHNT and CDR2 YENEEA. The CDR3 runs 12 residues. CDR3 region: CASSLPGQGFTF. DNA for the CDR3: TGTGCCAGCAGCTTACCCGGACAGGGGTTCACCTTC.